These 11 T cell receptor beta chains were sequenced from one sample in a study of T cell responses to AZD1222 COVID-19 vaccine. The assay was immunoSEQ multiplex PCR, and TCRdb's table has in-frame clones only and misses some. This table holds over 100,000 clones, 90% found once. Sequencing was performed on peripheral blood, taken on day 0 of AZD1222 vaccination. These receptors all stem from an adult in good health.

The V gene is TRBV12-3 or TRBV12-4, the J gene TRBJ2-7; perhaps TRBD2 as D (5 bases). The CDR3 consists of 12 residues. V lost 9 bases and J lost 2, with 11 bases in between. The CDR3 protein is CASGRGTYEQYF. The CDR3 coding sequence is TGTGCCAGTGGACGAGGGACCTACGAGCAGTACTTC.

In the case of this clone: One junction end does not reproduce the germline sequence, and a read error may be involved. This sequence joins TRBV7-7 and TRBJ2-3; the D gene is possibly TRBD1 (6 bases). The length of the CDR3 is 13 residues. CDR1 is SSHAT and CDR2 is FNYEAQ in the germline V gene (reference sequence). CDR3 in DNA: TGTGCTAGCAGCAGGGGTTACACAGATACGCAGTATTTT. It encodes CASSRGYTDTQYF.

A few counts support this clone. The gene calls are TRBV3-1 (or the pseudogene TRBV3-2) and TRBJ2-7, with 8 bases aligning to TRBD1. CDR1 LGHDT and CDR2 YNNKEL come from the germline V gene (reference sequence). The CDR3 has 13 residues. V gave up 3 bases and J gave up 5 bases; unmatched junction bases: 3. CDR3 residues: CASSHTGGHEQYF. The CDR3 nucleotides read TGTGCCAGCAGCCATACAGGGGGGCACGAGCAGTACTTC.

The chain joins TRBV11-2 to TRBJ2-7; 9 positions match TRBD1. After removal of 4 bases from V and 4 bases from J, the junction contained 8 bases not matched to a gene. The CDR3 totals 15 residues. The germline V gene has CDR1 SGHAT and CDR2 FQNNGV. Written as DNA, the CDR3 is TGTGCCAGCAGCTACGGGGGACAGGGACCTTACGAGCAGTACTTC. This sequence encodes CASSYGGQGPYEQYF.

The chain links TRBV28 to TRBJ1-5; D is possibly TRBD1 (6 bases). The ends were cut back, 5 bases at V and 1 base at J, with 12 bases in the middle. This CDR3 has 15 residues. Germline V gives CDR1 MDHEN, CDR2 SYDVKM. The DNA for the CDR3 is TGTGCCAGCAGTCAATGGGGGGCGAGCAATCAGCCCCAGCATTTT. As protein: CASSQWGASNQPQHF.

CDR3 in DNA: TGTGCCAGCAGCGGGGTTAGGGGGTACTCCCTTGAGCAGTTCTTC. Translating gives CASSGVRGYSLEQFF. This chain joins TRBV5-4 and TRBJ2-1; tentative D call: TRBD1 (6 bases). V lost 4 bases and J lost 9, with 20 bases in between. The CDR3 spans 15 residues. CDR1 is SGHNT and CDR2 is YYREEE in the germline V gene (reference sequence).

This clone was observed a single time. The chain combines TRBV27 with TRBJ1-6; maybe TRBD1 (5 bases). Deletions cut 4 bases from V and 7 bases from J, with 8 bases between. The CDR3 covers 13 residues. CDR1 MNHEY and CDR2 SMNVEV come from the germline V gene (reference sequence). DNA for the CDR3: TGTGCCAGCAGTTGGGGACCCAATTCACCCCTCCACTTT. Translated: CASSWGPNSPLHF.

The gene calls are TRBV10-2 and TRBJ2-3, with TRBD2 as a possible D gene (7 bases). The CDR3 runs to 15 residues. Germline V gene data show CDR1 as WSHSY and CDR2 as SAAADI. The germline V and J ends were trimmed by 5 bases and 2 bases, with 14 bases remaining between them. The CDR3 protein is CASSPRRGATDTQYF. The CDR3, as DNA: TGCGCCAGCAGTCCCCGCCGGGGGGCCACAGATACGCAGTATTTT.

This clone was counted a single time. J is TRBJ2-7 and V is TRBV7-2; 8 bases align to TRBD2. The CDR3 is 15 amino acids. Per the germline V gene, CDR1 is SGHTA and CDR2 is FQGNSA. V shed 1 base, J shed 4 bases, and the junction held 6 bases outside the gene matches. DNA for the CDR3: TGTGCCAGCAGCTTAGTGGCGGGGGGATGGTACGAGCAGTACTTC. It translates to CASSLVAGGWYEQYF.

The V gene is TRBV28, the J gene TRBJ2-2; D might be TRBD2 (7 bases). Germline V lookup: CDR1 MDHEN, CDR2 SYDVKM. The CDR3 is 14 amino acids. The V gene lost 8 bases and the J gene lost 4 bases, with 14 bases spanning the gap. In nucleotides, the CDR3 is TGTGCCAGCCGGGGGGCTCCCACCACCGGGGAGCTGTTTTTT. This sequence encodes CASRGAPTTGELFF.

Comments on this clone: Germline and junction disagree at one end, which may indicate a read error. This chain connects TRBV28 to TRBJ2-5; 8 bases map to TRBD1. Germline V gene sequence: CDR1 MDHEN, CDR2 SYDVKM. There are 14 residues in the CDR3. The CDR3 loop reads CAGRNQGARETQYF. CDR3 nucleotides: TGTGCCGGCAGAAACCAGGGGGCTAGGGAGACCCAGTACTTC.